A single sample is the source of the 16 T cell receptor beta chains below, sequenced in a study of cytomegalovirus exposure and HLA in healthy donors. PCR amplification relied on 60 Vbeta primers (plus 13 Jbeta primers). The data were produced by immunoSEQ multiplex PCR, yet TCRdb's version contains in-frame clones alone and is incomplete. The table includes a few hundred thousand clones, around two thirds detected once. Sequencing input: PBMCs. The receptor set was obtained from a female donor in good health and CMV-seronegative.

CDR3 nucleotides: TGTGCCAGCAGACGGACTGGACTAGCGGAATACACAGATACGCAGTATTTT. Translated: CASRRTGLAEYTDTQYF. This chain links TRBV2 with TRBJ2-3; 10 positions agree with TRBD2. V trimming: 6 bases; J trimming: 2 bases; junction bases outside the gene matches: 11. The CDR3 consists of 17 residues. Germline V gene lookup returns CDR1 SNHLY and CDR2 FYNNEI.

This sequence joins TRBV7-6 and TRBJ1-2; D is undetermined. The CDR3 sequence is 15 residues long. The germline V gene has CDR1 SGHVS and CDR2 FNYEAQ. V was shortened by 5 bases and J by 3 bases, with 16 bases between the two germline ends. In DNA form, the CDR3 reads TGTGCCAGCAGCCCTCCCCCAGAGGTCCACTATGGCTACACCTTC. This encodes CASSPPPEVHYGYTF. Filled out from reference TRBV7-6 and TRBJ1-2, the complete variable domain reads GAGVSQSPRYKVTKRGQDVALRCDPISGHVSLYWYRQALGQGPEFLTYFNYEAQQDKSGLPNDRFSAERPEGSISTLTIQRTEQRDSAMYRCASSPPPEVHYGYTFGSGTRLTVV.

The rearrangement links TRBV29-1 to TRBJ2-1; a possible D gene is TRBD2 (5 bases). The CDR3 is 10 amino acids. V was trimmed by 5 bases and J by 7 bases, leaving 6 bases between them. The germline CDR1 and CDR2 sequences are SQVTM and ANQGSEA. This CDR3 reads CSVKRNEQFF. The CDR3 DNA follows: TGCAGCGTTAAGCGGAATGAGCAGTTCTTC.

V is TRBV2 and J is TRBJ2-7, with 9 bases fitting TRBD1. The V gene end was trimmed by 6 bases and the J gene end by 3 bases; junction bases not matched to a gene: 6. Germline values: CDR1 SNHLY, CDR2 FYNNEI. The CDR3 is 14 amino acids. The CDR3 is CASRRQGVVYEQYF. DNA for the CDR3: TGTGCCAGCAGGCGACAGGGGGTTGTCTACGAGCAGTACTTC.

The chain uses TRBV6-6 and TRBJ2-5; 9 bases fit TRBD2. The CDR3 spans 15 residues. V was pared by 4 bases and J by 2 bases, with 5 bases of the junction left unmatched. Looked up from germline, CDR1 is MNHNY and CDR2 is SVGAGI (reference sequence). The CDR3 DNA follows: TGTGCCAGCAGTTCACACCTAGCGGGACAAGAGACCCAGTACTTC. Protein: CASSSHLAGQETQYF.

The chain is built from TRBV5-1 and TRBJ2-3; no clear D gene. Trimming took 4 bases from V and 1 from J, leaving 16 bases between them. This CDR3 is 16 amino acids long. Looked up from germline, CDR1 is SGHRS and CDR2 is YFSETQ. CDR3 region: CASSPESRGGTDTQYF. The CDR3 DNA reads TGCGCCAGCAGCCCAGAAAGCAGAGGAGGCACAGATACGCAGTATTTT.

CDR3 sequence reads: CASRTGGAGTDTQYF. Here the CDR3 DNA reads TGTGCCAGCAGGACAGGGGGCGCAGGCACAGATACGCAGTATTTT. The chain has TRBV28 and TRBJ2-3; 10 nucleotides line up with TRBD1. Germline assignment: CDR1 MDHEN and CDR2 SYDVKM. V trimming: 6 bases; J trimming: 1 base; junction bases outside the gene matches: 4. The CDR3 has 15 amino acids.

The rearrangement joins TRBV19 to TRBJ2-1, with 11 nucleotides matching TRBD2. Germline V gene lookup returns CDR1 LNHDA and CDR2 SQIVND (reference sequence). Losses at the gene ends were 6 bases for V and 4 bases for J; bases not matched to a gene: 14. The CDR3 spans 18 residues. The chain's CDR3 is CASRITPGLADSYNEQFF. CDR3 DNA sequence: TGTGCCAGTAGGATCACGCCGGGACTAGCGGACAGTTACAATGAGCAGTTCTTC.

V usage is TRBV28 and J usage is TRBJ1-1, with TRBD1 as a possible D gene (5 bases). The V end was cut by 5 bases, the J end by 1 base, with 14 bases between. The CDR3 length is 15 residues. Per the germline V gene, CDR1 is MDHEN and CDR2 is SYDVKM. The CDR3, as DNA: TGTGCCAGCAGTCCGGACAACGTCGGGAACACTGAAGCTTTCTTT. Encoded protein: CASSPDNVGNTEAFF.

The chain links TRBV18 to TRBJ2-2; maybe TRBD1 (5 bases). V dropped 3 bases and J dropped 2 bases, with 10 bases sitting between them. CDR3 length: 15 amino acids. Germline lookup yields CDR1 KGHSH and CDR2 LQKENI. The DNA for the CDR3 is TGTGCCAGCTCACCGGGGCGCGTAAACACCGGGGAGCTGTTTTTT. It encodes CASSPGRVNTGELFF. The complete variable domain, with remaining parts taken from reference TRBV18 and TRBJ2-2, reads NAGVMQNPRHLVRRRGQEARLRCSPMKGHSHVYWYRQLPEEGLKFMVYLQKENIIDESGMPKERFSAEFPKEGPSILRIQQVVRGDSAAYFCASSPGRVNTGELFFGEGSRLTVL.

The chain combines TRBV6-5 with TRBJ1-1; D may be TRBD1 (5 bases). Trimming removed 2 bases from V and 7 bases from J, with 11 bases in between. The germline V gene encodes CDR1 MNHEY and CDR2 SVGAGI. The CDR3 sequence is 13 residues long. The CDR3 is CASSYPGHHEAFF. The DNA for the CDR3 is TGTGCCAGCAGTTACCCCGGACACCATGAAGCTTTCTTT.

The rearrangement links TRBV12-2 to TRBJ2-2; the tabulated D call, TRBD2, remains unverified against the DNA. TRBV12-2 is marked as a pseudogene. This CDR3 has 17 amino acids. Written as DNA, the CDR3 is TGTGCAAGTCGCTTAGCGCTACTAGCGGGATGCTCCGGGGAGCTGTTTTTT. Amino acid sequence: CASRLALLAGCSGELFF.

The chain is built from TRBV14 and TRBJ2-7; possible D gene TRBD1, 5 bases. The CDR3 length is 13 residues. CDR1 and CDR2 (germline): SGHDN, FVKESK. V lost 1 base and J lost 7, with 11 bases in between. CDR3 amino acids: CASSQVQVREQYF. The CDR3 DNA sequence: TGTGCCAGCAGCCAAGTACAGGTCCGGGAGCAGTACTTC.

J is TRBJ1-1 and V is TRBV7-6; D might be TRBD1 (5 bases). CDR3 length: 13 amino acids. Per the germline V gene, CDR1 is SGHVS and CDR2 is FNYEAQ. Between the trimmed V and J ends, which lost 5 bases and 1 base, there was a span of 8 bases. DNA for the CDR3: TGTGCCAGCAGCCTGCAGGGGAACACTGAAGCTTTCTTT. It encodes CASSLQGNTEAFF.

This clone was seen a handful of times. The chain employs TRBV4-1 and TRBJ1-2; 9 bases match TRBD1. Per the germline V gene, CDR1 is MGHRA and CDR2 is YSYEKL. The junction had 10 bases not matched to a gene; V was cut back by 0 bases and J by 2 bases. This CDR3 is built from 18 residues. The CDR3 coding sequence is TGCGCCAGCAGCCAAGACTCGGGACAGGGACCTACCAACTATGGCTACACCTTC. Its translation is CASSQDSGQGPTNYGYTF.

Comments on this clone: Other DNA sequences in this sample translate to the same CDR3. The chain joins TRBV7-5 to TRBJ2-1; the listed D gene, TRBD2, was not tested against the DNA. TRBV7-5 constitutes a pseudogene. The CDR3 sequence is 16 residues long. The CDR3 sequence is CVRSPAPGSSYNEQFF. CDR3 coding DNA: TGTGTCAGAAGCCCTGCTCCGGGAAGCTCCTACAATGAGCAATTCTTC.